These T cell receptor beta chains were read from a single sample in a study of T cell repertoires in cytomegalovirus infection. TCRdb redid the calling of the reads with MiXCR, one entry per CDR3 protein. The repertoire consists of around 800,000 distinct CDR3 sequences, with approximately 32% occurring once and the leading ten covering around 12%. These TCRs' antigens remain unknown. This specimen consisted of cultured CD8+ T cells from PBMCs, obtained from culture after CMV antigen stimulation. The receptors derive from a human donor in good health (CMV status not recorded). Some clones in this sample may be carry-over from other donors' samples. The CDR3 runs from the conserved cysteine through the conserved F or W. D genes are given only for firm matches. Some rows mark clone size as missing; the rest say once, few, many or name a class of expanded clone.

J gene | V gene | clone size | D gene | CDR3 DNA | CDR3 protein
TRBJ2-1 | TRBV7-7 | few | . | TGTGCTAGCAGCTTAGGGGGGGATTTGGGCAATGAGCAGTTCTTC | CASSLGGDLGNEQFF
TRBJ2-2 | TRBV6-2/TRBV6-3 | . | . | TGTGCCAGCAGTTACTGGGGAAATACCGGGGAGCTGTTTTTT | CASSYWGNTGELFF
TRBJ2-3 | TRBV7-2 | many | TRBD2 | TGTGCCAGCAGCCGGCGGGGGGGGTACACAGATACGCAGTATTTT | CASSRRGGYTDTQYF
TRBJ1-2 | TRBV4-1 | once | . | TGCGCCAGCAGCCAAGAGTGGACAGACAATTTAGTAACCTTC | CASSQEWTDNLVTF
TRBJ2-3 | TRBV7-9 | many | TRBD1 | TGTGCCAGCAGCTCAAAGGGACAGGGAAGAGATACGCAGTATTTT | CASSSKGQGRDTQYF
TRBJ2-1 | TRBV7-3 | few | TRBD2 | TGTGCCAGCAGCTCCGTAGAGGGACTAGCGGGGGTACAGCAGTTCTTC | CASSSVEGLAGVQQFF
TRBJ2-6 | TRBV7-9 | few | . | TGTGCCAGCAGTCCGAGGCCAGCCCCTGCCTGGGCCAACGTCCTGACTTTC | CASSPRPAPAWANVLTF
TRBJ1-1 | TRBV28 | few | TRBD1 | TGTGCCGGCTCTCTAACGGGGCAGGGGGACACTGAAGCTTTCTTT | CAGSLTGQGDTEAFF
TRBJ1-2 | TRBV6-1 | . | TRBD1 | TGTGCCAGCAGGCCAGGGACAGGGGGCTTTTGGGATGGCTACACCTTC | CASRPGTGGFWDGYTF
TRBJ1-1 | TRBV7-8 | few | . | TGTGCCAGCAGCTTTCCGGCCGACGGACGGGAAGCTTTCTTT | CASSFPADGREAFF
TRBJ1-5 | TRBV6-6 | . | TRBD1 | TGTGCCAGCAGTTACTCGGGACAGGGCTTCGATCAGCCCCAGCATTTT | CASSYSGQGFDQPQHF
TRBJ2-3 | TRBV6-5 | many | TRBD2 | TGTGCCAGCAGGACGTGGGAGGGGACTAGCACAGATACGCAGTATTTT | CASRTWEGTSTDTQYF
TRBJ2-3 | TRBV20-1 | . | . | TGCAGTGCTAGAGATATGCAGGGTGGGGAAGATACGCAGTATTTT | CSARDMQGGEDTQYF
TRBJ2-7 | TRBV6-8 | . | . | TGTGCCAGCAGTTACTCCGGAGGGGGCACAGGACAGTACTTC | CASSYSGGGTGQYF
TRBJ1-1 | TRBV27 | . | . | TGTGCCAGCAGTTACGGGGGTGGACAGAACACTGAAGCTTTCTTT | CASSYGGGQNTEAFF